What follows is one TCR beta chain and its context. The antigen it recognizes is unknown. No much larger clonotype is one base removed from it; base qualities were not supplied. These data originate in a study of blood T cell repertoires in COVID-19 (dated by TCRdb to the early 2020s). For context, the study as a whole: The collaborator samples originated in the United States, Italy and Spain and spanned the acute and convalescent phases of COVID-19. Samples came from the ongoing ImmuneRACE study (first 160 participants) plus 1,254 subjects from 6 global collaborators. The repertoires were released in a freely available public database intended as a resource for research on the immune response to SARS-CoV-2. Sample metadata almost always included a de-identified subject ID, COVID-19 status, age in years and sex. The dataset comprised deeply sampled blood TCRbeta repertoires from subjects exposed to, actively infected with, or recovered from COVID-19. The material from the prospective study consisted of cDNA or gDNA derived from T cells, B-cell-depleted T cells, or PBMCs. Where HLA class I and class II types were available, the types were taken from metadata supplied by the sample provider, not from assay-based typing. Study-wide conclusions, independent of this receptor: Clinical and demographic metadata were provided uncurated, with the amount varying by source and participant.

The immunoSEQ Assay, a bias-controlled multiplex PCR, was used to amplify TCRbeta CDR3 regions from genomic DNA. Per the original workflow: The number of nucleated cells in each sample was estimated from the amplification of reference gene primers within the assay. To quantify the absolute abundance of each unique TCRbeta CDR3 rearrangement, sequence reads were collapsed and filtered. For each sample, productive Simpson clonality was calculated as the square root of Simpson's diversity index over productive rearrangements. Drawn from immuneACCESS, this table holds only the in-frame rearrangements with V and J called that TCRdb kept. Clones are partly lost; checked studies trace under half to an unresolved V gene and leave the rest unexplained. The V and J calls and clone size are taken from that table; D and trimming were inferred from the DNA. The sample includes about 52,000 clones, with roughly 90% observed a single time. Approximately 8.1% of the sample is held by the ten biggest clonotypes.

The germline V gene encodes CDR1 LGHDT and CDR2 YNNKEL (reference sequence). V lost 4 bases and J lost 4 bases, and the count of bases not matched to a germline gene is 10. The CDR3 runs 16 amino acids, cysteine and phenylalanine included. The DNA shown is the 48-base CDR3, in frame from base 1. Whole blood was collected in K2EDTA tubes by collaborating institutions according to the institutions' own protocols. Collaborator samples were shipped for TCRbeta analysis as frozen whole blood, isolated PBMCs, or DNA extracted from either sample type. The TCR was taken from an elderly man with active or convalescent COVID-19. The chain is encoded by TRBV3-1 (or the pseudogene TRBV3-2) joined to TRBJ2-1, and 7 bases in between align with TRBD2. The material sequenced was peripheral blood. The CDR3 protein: CASSPQTSPPYNEQFF. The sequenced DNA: TGTGCCAGCAGCCCACAGACTAGCCCACCTTACAATGAGCAGTTCTTC.